This T cell receptor beta chain was retrieved from a study of spatial heterogeneity in lung cancer (dated by TCRdb to about 2019). Looking at the study overall: More beta-chain than alpha-chain transcripts were consistently detected, likely reflecting higher beta-chain transcript abundance. In non-small cell lung cancer, the study made a quantitative comparison of TCR alpha and beta repertoires among multiple tumor regions, matched nontumor lung and blood. In the raw uncorrected reads, each unique combination of TCR and UMI appeared on average more than ten times. At surgery, both alpha and beta chains were TCR-sequenced in around 240 tumor regions, approximately 64 matched nontumor lung samples and just over 55 PBMC samples. Nonsynonymous mutation counts, determined by whole-exome sequencing of tumor tissue, were related to features of the TCR repertoire.

The paper's findings and limits, for the study overall: Confirming at a functional level the hypothesis that regional TCRs recognize regional mutations was considered to require additional single-cell paired TCR alpha and beta sequencing. Ubiquitous expanded tumor TCRs were found in blood more often at tumor resection than at routine follow-up.

Libraries were prepared through 5' RACE. TCRdb shows the sequencer as NextSeq 500. In the TCR library protocol, a unique molecular identifier was attached to each TCR cDNA molecule so that PCR and sequencing errors could be corrected. The original pipeline was this. TCR identification, UMI-based error correction and CDR3 extraction were all carried out with Decombinator tools. TCRs above a frequency of 2 per 1,000, corresponding to the top 1% of the tumor frequency distribution, were defined as expanded. Renyi diversity was calculated using the R vegan package after each repertoire was subsampled 100 times to 5,000 TCRs. CDR3 similarity networks were built from amino acid triplet string-kernel similarity, with CDR3s being connected when pairwise similarity was above 0.82. TCRdb ran its own pipeline on the public reads, namely fastp trimming at Q25 and MiXCR clone calling, and kept in-frame beta chains. Every CDR3 protein is listed once, alongside the most common genes and DNA of its rows. In this record, the V and J calls reflect TCRdb's handling and not the investigators' own analysis. Counted in this sample were tens of thousands of distinct CDR3 sequences; 6.5% to 9% of them appeared once. The ten most abundant clones make up 25% to 35% of the sample.

V is pared back by 4 bases and J by 0 bases, with 14 bases lying between the germline termini. CDR1 SGHRS and CDR2 YFSETQ are derived from the germline V gene. Inclusive of the bounding cysteine and phenylalanine, the CDR3 is 16 residues long. The kept DNA is CDR3 alone, 48 bases in frame from the first base. Reading the label with the study, this specimen's time point is: sample taken at primary tumor resection. Donors were approximately 72 patients with early-stage, untreated non-small cell lung cancer from the lung TRACERx cohort. For TCR sequencing, whole RNA was extracted from tumor and nontumor lung tissue, or from cryopreserved PBMC samples, and no cell sorting was done. Only patients for whom sufficient RNA was available from at least two tumor regions were selected for TCR sequencing. This clonotype was observed a handful of times. Its specific antigen is unknown. No much larger clonotype is one base removed from it; base qualities were not supplied.

Recombination connected TRBV5-1 to TRBJ1-5; the D region possibly corresponds to TRBD1 (5 bases align). This receptor was identified in a male donor with early-stage non-small cell lung cancer. The sample was PBMCs, taken at surgery. The encoded CDR3 is CASSVTSGDSNQPQHF. The sequence in DNA is TGCGCCAGCAGCGTAACTTCGGGGGATAGCAATCAGCCCCAGCATTTT.